Below are 20 T cell receptor beta chains sequenced from a single sample in a study of tumor-infiltrating lymphocytes in localized non-small cell lung cancer. Generated by immunoSEQ multiplex PCR, the TCRdb table keeps only in-frame clones and is missing some. The top ten clones hold roughly a sixth of a sample with about 12,000 clones, about 70% of them seen once. Sequencing used uninvolved lung tissue not adjacent to the tumor. Receptors were obtained from a human donor with non-small cell lung cancer.

This clone was seen only a few times. The chain carries TRBV7-9 and TRBJ1-2, with D uncertain. In germline, CDR1 is SEHNR, CDR2 FQNEAQ (reference sequence). CDR3 size: 14 residues. V lost 0 bases to trimming and J lost 7 bases, with 12 bases between them. CDR3 amino acids: CASSLAGDPSGYTF. Here the CDR3 DNA reads TGTGCCAGCAGCTTAGCCGGAGATCCTTCTGGCTACACCTTC. The entire variable domain, with the rest obtained from reference TRBV7-9 and TRBJ1-2, is as follows: DTGVSQNPRHKITKRGQNVTFRCDPISEHNRLYWYRQTLGQGPEFLTYFQNEAQLEKSRLLSDRFSAERPKGSFSTLEIQRTEQGDSAMYLCASSLAGDPSGYTFGSGTRLTVV.

The CDR3 reads CASSFSGLMNTEAFF. For the CDR3, the DNA is TGTGCCAGCAGCTTCTCAGGGCTAATGAACACTGAAGCTTTCTTT. The genes are TRBV7-2 and TRBJ1-1; possible D gene TRBD1, 5 bases. Trimming shortened V by 3 bases and J by 0 bases, and 11 bases separated the two germline ends. This CDR3 has 15 residues. Germline V CDR1 and CDR2: SGHTA, FQGNSA. The full variable domain, rest sourced from reference TRBV7-2 and TRBJ1-1, is GAGVSQSPSNKVTEKGKDVELRCDPISGHTALYWYRQSLGQGLEFLIYFQGNSAPDKSGLPSDRFSAERTGGSVSTLTIQRTQQEDSAVYLCASSFSGLMNTEAFFGQGTRLTVV.

The V and J genes are TRBV30 and TRBJ1-5; D remains unclear. Germline CDR1 GTSNPN, CDR2 SVGIG (reference sequence). V gave up 4 bases and J gave up 2 bases, with 9 bases separating them. The length of the CDR3 is 13 residues. CDR3 protein: CAWTLSGNQPQHF. The CDR3, as DNA: TGTGCCTGGACTCTGTCCGGCAATCAGCCCCAGCATTTT.

The rearrangement links TRBV9 to TRBJ2-3, with a weak D call TRBD1 (6 bases). CDR3 length: 15 residues. Trimming removed 2 bases from V and 0 bases from J, with 10 bases in between. Germline CDR1 is SGDLS and CDR2 is YYNGEE. DNA for the CDR3: TGTGCCAGCAGCGTCATGCAGGGGAGCACAGATACGCAGTATTTT. This gives the protein CASSVMQGSTDTQYF. The whole variable domain, remainder taken from reference TRBV9 and TRBJ2-3, is DSGVTQTPKHLITATGQRVTLRCSPRSGDLSVYWYQQSLDQGLQFLIQYYNGEERAKGNILERFSAQQFPDLHSELNLSSLELGDSALYFCASSVMQGSTDTQYFGPGTRLTVL.

The chain recombines TRBV19 with TRBJ2-7; TRBD1 matches 9 bases. Germline values: CDR1 LNHDA, CDR2 SQIVND (reference sequence). The CDR3 totals 15 residues. V lost 1 base and J lost 3; bases outside the gene matches: 4. CDR3 sequence (DNA): TGTGCCAGTAGTATAGTAGAGACAGGGGGCTACGAGCAGTACTTC. This encodes CASSIVETGGYEQYF. Complete variable domain (other parts from reference TRBV19 and TRBJ2-7): DGGITQSPKYLFRKEGQNVTLSCEQNLNHDAMYWYRQDPGQGLRLIYYSQIVNDFQKGDIAEGYSVSREKKESFPLTVTSAQKNPTAFYLCASSIVETGGYEQYFGPGTRLTVT.

This chain joins TRBV5-1 and TRBJ1-1; unclear D gene. The germline CDR1 and CDR2 sequences are SGHRS and YFSETQ. The V and J ends lost 2 bases and 4 bases respectively, with 9 bases between them. This CDR3 has 13 residues. The CDR3 DNA follows: TGCGCCAGCAGCTTTACACCAAGCACTGAAGCTTTCTTT. Amino acids: CASSFTPSTEAFF.

The V gene is TRBV29-1, the J gene TRBJ2-3; D remains ambiguous. V dropped 6 bases and J dropped 6 bases, with 10 bases sitting between them. Germline V lookup: CDR1 SQVTM, CDR2 ANQGSEA. The CDR3 is 11 amino acids. CDR3 amino acids: CSVNYMDTQYF. DNA of the CDR3: TGCAGCGTCAATTACATGGATACGCAGTATTTT.

This chain uses TRBV11-2 with TRBJ2-1, with D possibly called TRBD1 or TRBD2 (5 bases each). Germline values: CDR1 SGHAT, CDR2 FQNNGV. V lost 1 base to trimming and J lost 5 bases, with 12 bases between them. The CDR3 contains 15 residues. As DNA, the CDR3 is TGTGCCAGCAGCTTAGCGGGGCCGTATAACAATGAGCAGTTCTTC. It translates to CASSLAGPYNNEQFF.

This chain joins TRBV19 and TRBJ1-4; D is unresolved. The V gene lost 4 bases and the J gene lost 8 bases, with 17 bases spanning the gap. The CDR3 extends over 15 amino acids. Germline V lookup: CDR1 LNHDA, CDR2 SQIVND (reference sequence). CDR3 residues: CASSTPTRLREKLFF. The CDR3 DNA reads TGTGCCAGTAGTACGCCGACCAGATTAAGGGAAAAACTGTTTTTT.

This clone appeared once. The CDR3 region has the DNA TGCGCCAGCAGCCGGGACGGGGTCTACGAGCAGTACTTC. This sequence encodes CASSRDGVYEQYF. V is TRBV5-1 and J is TRBJ2-7; tentatively, D is TRBD1 or TRBD2 (5 bases each). The germline V gene encodes CDR1 SGHRS and CDR2 YFSETQ. V lost 4 bases and J 3 bases, leaving 11 bases between the germline ends. This CDR3 region has 13 residues.

This chain links TRBV7-9 with TRBJ2-5; 8 bases map to TRBD2. Germline loops: CDR1 SEHNR, CDR2 FQNEAQ (reference sequence). V trimming: 2 bases; J trimming: 7 bases; junction bases outside the gene matches: 9. The CDR3 covers 15 residues. The CDR3 loop reads CASSLSFGGVRTQYF. Here the CDR3 DNA reads TGTGCCAGCAGCTTAAGTTTCGGGGGGGTCCGGACCCAGTACTTC. Full variable domain (outside the CDR3, taken from reference TRBV7-9 and TRBJ2-5): DTGVSQNPRHKITKRGQNVTFRCDPISEHNRLYWYRQTLGQGPEFLTYFQNEAQLEKSRLLSDRFSAERPKGSFSTLEIQRTEQGDSAMYLCASSLSFGGVRTQYFGPGTRLLVL.

There are a few counts of this clone. The chain uses TRBV7-8 and TRBJ2-3; D may be TRBD1 (6 bases). The CDR3 consists of 15 residues. V shed 0 bases and J shed 1 base, with 8 bases lying between them. Looked up from germline, CDR1 is SGHVS and CDR2 is FQNEAQ. CDR3 residues: CASSLAAGGTDTQYF. The CDR3 region has the DNA TGTGCCAGCAGCTTAGCGGCAGGGGGCACAGATACGCAGTATTTT.

This clone qualifies as medium-sized (0.01 to 0.1%). The chain employs TRBV10-1 and TRBJ2-7; no definite D call. The CDR3 length is 13 residues. Germline CDR1 reads WNHNN; CDR2 reads SYGVQD (reference sequence). V was trimmed by 0 bases and J by 7 bases, leaving 10 bases between them. The chain's CDR3 is CASSESLTNEQYF. The CDR3 DNA is TGCGCCAGCAGTGAGTCGCTGACAAATGAGCAGTACTTC.

The V gene is TRBV4-1, the J gene TRBJ2-2; D is perhaps TRBD2 (5 bases). Germline assignment: CDR1 MGHRA and CDR2 YSYEKL. The ends were cut back, 0 bases at V and 1 base at J, with 21 bases in the middle. This CDR3 spans 20 amino acids. The CDR3 region has the DNA TGCGCCAGCAGCCAAGAGAGGCTAGCTCAGACACGACGGAACACCGGGGAGCTGTTTTTT. This encodes CASSQERLAQTRRNTGELFF.

This rearrangement joins TRBV11-2 to TRBJ1-3, with 8 bases lining up with TRBD1. The V gene's germline CDR1 is SGHAT and CDR2 FQNNGV. The CDR3 consists of 13 residues. The J segment lost 8 bases and the V segment lost 8 bases, leaving 8 bases of the junction unmatched. The CDR3 DNA reads TGTGCCAGCGGGGGACAGGAAGGAGACACCATATATTTT. This sequence encodes CASGGQEGDTIYF.

This chain joins TRBV6-1 and TRBJ2-3; weak D call: TRBD2 (5 bases). CDR1 and CDR2 from the germline V gene are MNHNS and SASEGT. The CDR3 sequence is 18 residues long. The ends were cut back, 2 bases at V and 0 bases at J, with 18 bases in the middle. CDR3 in amino acids: CASSELPLASSSTDTQYF. The CDR3 DNA reads as TGTGCCAGCAGTGAACTTCCCCTGGCTAGCTCTAGCACAGATACGCAGTATTTT.

The chain uses TRBV28 and TRBJ1-2; TRBD1 is a possible D gene (5 bases). Per germline, CDR1 MDHEN and CDR2 SYDVKM. V lost 6 bases to trimming and J lost 6 bases, with 11 bases between them. The CDR3 sequence is 12 residues long. CDR3 in DNA: TGTGCCAGCAGACGGGACGGGAATGGCTACACCTTC. It codes for CASRRDGNGYTF.

The chain combines TRBV6-5 with TRBJ2-7, with D tentatively TRBD1 (5 bases). The CDR3 runs to 13 residues. Per the germline V gene, CDR1 is MNHEY and CDR2 is SVGAGI. V lost 10 bases, J lost 0 bases, and 13 bases lay in between. CDR3 coding DNA: TGTGCCATTTCCGGAGACAGCTCCTACGAGCAGTACTTC. Translation gives CAISGDSSYEQYF.

This clone has just a few counts. V gene TRBV7-9 combines with J gene TRBJ1-2; no clear D gene. Per germline, CDR1 SEHNR and CDR2 FQNEAQ (reference sequence). V gave up 0 bases and J gave up 2 bases, with 7 bases separating them. The CDR3 has 14 amino acids. This CDR3 reads CASSLAGRNYGYTF. In DNA form, the CDR3 reads TGTGCCAGCAGCTTAGCAGGGAGAAACTATGGCTACACCTTC.

The chain is built from TRBV5-6 and TRBJ2-3; no firm D call. Germline V gene sequence: CDR1 SGHDT, CDR2 YYEEEE. The CDR3 runs 11 residues. V lost 5 bases to trimming and J lost 8 bases, with 9 bases between them. CDR3 protein: CASSPGGTQYF. In DNA form, the CDR3 reads TGTGCCAGCAGTCCCGGCGGTACGCAGTATTTT.